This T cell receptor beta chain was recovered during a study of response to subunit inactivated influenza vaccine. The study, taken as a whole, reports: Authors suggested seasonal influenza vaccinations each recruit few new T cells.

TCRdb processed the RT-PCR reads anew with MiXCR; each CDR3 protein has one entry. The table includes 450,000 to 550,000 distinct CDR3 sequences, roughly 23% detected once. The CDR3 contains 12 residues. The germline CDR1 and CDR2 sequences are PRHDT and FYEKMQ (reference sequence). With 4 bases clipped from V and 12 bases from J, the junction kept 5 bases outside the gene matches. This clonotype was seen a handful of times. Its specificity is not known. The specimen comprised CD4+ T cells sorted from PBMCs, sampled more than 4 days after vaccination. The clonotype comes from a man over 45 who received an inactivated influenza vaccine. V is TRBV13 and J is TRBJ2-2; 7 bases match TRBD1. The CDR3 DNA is TGTGCCAGCAGCTCGACAGGGTCGAAGCTGTTTTTT. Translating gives CASSSTGSKLFF.